The next 5 T cell receptor beta chains were all read from a single sample in a study of a mutant IDH1 vaccine in newly diagnosed glioma. Sample time point: week 23, last vaccination. The investigators gave 300 ug of mutant IDH1 20-mer peptide in each vaccine dose, together with topical imiquimod. Their antigens are not known. TCRdb keeps only in-frame clones here, not all; method: immunoSEQ multiplex PCR. The data contain about 30,000 clones, approximately 80% of them singletons. The source was PBMCs, collected from a glioma patient whose treatment included an IDH1 peptide vaccine. Receptors originate from a woman younger than 35 with glioma.

V and J are TRBV5-6 and TRBJ2-7, with a possible D match to TRBD1 (5 bases). V shed 0 bases and J shed 4 bases, with 11 bases lying between them. Germline V gives CDR1 SGHDT, CDR2 YYEEEE. The CDR3 is 14 residues long. CDR3 residues: CASSLAGREYEQYF. DNA of the CDR3: TGTGCCAGCAGCTTGGCTGGCAGGGAATACGAGCAGTACTTC.

The genes are TRBV4-3 and TRBJ2-1; D is undetermined. Germline V gene sequence: CDR1 LGHNA, CDR2 YSLEER. The CDR3 runs 16 residues. With 3 bases removed from V and 1 base from J, the gap between germline ends came to 13 bases. CDR3 amino acids: CASSHVIALSYNEQFF. The CDR3 bases are TGCGCCAGCAGCCACGTTATAGCCCTATCCTACAATGAGCAGTTCTTC.

This clone was counted once. The rearrangement joins TRBV4-1 to TRBJ1-1; D perhaps matches TRBD1 (5 bases). V lost 2 bases and J 1 base, leaving 11 bases between the germline ends. Germline V CDR1 and CDR2: MGHRA, YSYEKL. This CDR3 region has 15 residues. The CDR3 spells CASSQPRRGNTEAFF. The CDR3 DNA reads TGCGCCAGCAGCCAACCCAGAAGGGGGAACACTGAAGCTTTCTTT.

In this sample, this clone turned up a few times. The V gene is TRBV19, the J gene TRBJ2-7, with 11 bases matching TRBD2. Germline lookup yields CDR1 LNHDA and CDR2 SQIVND (reference sequence). V was pared by 5 bases and J by 1 base, with 10 bases of the junction left unmatched. The CDR3 is 17 residues long. CDR3 sequence (DNA): TGTGCCAGTAGTCGTCTTATAACTAGCGGGGGATCCTACGAGCAGTACTTC. Translation gives CASSRLITSGGSYEQYF.

The chain couples TRBV15 to TRBJ1-1, with TRBD1 identical over 7 bases. V was pared by 7 bases and J by 0 bases, with 8 bases of the junction left unmatched. CDR1 is LNHNV, CDR2 YYDKDF, per germline (reference sequence). The CDR3 extends over 15 amino acids. The CDR3 bases are TGTGCCACCACCCGGGACAGTATAATGAACACTGAAGCTTTCTTT. It codes for CATTRDSIMNTEAFF. Supplemented by reference TRBV15 and TRBJ1-1, the full variable domain reads DAMVIQNPRYQVTQFGKPVTLSCSQTLNHNVMYWYQQKSSQAPKLLFHYYDKDFNNEADTPDNFQSRRPNTSFCFLDIRSPGLGDTAMYLCATTRDSIMNTEAFFGQGTRLTVV.